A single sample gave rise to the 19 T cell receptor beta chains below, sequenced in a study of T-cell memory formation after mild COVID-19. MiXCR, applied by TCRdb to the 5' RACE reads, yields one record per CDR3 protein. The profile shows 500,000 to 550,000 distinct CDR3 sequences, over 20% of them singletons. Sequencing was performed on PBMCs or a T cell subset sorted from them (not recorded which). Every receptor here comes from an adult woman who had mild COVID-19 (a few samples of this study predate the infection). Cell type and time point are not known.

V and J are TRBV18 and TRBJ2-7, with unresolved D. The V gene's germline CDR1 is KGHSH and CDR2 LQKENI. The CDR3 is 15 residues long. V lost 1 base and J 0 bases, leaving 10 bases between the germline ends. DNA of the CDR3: TGTGCCAGCTCACCACTCGGATCGGGCTCCTACGAGCAGTACGTC. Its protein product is CASSPLGSGSYEQYV.

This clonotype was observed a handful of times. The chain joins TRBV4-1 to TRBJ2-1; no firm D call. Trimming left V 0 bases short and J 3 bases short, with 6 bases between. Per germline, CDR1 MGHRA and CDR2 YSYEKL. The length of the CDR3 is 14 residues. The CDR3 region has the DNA TGCGCCAGCAGCCAAGAAGGGTTCTACAATGAGCAGTTCTTC. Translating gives CASSQEGFYNEQFF.

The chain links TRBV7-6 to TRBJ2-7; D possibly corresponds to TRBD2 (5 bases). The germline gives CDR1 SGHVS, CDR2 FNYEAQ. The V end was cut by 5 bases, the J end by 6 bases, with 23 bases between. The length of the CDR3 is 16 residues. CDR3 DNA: TGTGCCAGCAGCATAAACGAACACGGGAATGCTTTCGAGCAGTACTTC. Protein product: CASSINEHGNAFEQYF.

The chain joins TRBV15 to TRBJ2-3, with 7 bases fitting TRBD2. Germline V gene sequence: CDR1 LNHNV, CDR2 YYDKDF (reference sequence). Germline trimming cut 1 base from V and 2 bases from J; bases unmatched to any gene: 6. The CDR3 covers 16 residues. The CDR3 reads CATSRVGGRATDTQYF. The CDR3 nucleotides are TGTGCCACCAGCAGAGTCGGGGGGAGGGCCACAGATACGCAGTATTTT.

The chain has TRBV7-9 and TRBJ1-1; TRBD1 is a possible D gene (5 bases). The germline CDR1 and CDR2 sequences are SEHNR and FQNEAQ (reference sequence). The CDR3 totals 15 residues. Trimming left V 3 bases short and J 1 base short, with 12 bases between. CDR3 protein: CASSFPFGANTEAFF. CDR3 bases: TGTGCCAGCAGCTTCCCTTTCGGGGCGAACACTGAAGCTTTCTTT.

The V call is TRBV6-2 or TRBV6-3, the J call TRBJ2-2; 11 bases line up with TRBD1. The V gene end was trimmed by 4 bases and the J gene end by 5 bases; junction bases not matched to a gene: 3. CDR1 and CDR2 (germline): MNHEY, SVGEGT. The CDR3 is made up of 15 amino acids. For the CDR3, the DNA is TGTGCCAGCAGTTGGACAGGGGGCTGGACCGGGGAGCTGTTTTTT. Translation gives CASSWTGGWTGELFF.

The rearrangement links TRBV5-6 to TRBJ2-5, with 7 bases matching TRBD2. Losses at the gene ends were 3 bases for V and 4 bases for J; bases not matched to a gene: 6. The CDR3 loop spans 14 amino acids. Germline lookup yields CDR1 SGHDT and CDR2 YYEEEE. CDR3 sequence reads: CASSSMGGTETQYF. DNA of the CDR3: TGTGCCAGCAGCTCGATGGGGGGGACAGAGACCCAGTACTTC.

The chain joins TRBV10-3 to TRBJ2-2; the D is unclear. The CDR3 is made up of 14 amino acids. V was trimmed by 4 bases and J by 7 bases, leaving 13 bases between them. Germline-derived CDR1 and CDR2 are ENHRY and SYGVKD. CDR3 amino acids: CAISGLSLGGELFF. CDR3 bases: TGTGCCATCAGTGGACTGAGTCTTGGCGGGGAGCTGTTTTTT.

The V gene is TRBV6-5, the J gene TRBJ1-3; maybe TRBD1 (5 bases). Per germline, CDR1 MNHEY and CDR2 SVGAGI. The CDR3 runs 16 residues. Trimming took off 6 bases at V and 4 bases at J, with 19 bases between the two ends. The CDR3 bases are TGTGCCAGCAGACCGGGACCGCGGTCTGGAGGAAACACCATATATTTT. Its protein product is CASRPGPRSGGNTIYF.

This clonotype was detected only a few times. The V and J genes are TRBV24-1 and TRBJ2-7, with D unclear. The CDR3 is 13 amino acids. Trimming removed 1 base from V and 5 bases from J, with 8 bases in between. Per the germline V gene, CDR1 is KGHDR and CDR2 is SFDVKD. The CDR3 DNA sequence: TGTGCCACCAGTGATTTAGGTCTGGACGAGCAGTACTTC. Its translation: CATSDLGLDEQYF.

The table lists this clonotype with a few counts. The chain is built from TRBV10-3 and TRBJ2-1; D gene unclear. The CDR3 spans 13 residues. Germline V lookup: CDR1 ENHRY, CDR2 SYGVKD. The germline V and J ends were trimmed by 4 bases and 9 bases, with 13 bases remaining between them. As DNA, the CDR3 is TGTGCCATCAGTGGATCGTCCTGGGGTGAGCAGTTCTTC. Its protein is CAISGSSWGEQFF.

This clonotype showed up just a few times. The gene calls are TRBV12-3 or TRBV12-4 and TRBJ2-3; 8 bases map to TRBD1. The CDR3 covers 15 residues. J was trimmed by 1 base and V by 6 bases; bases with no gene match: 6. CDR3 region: CASRTGVGGTDTQYF. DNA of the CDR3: TGTGCCAGCAGGACAGGGGTTGGGGGCACAGATACGCAGTATTTT.

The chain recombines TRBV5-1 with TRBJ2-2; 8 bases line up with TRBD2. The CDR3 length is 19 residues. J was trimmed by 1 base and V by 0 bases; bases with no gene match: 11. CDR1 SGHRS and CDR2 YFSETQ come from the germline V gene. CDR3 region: CASSLAAKAGARNTGELFF. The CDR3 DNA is TGCGCCAGCAGCTTGGCTGCTAAAGCGGGGGCGAGGAACACCGGGGAGCTGTTTTTT.

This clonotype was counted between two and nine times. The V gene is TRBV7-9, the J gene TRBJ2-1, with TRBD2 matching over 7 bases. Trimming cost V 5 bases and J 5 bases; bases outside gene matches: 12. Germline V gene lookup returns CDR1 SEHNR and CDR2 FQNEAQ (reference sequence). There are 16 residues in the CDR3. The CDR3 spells CASSPPSGGGHNEQFF. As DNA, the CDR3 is TGTGCCAGCAGCCCCCCTTCCGGCGGGGGTCACAATGAGCAGTTCTTC.

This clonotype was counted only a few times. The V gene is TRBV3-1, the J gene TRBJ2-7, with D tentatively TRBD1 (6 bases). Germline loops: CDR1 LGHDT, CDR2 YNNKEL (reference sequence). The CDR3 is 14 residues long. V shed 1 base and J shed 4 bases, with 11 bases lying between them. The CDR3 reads CASSQAGQRYEQYF. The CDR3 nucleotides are TGTGCCAGCAGCCAAGCGGGACAAAGATACGAGCAGTACTTC.

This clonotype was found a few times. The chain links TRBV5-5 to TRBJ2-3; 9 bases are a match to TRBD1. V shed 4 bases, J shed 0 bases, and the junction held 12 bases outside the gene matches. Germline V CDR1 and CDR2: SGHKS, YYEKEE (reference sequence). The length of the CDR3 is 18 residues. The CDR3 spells CASSIRTGAISSTDTQYF. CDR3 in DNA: TGTGCCAGCAGCATCAGGACAGGGGCAATTTCTAGCACAGATACGCAGTATTTT.

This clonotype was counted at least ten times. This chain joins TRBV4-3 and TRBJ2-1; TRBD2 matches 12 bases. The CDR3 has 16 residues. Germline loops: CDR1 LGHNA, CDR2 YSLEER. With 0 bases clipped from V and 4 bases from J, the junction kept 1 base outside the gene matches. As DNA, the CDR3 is TGCGCCAGCAGCCAAGAAACTAGCGGGGGGTACAATGAGCAGTTCTTC. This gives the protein CASSQETSGGYNEQFF.

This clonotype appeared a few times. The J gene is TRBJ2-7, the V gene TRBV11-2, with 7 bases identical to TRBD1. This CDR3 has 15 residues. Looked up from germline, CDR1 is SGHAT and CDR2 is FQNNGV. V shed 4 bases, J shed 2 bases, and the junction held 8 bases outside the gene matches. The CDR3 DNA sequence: TGTGCCAGCAGCTACCTCGGGACAGTTACCTACGAGCAGTACTTC. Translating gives CASSYLGTVTYEQYF.

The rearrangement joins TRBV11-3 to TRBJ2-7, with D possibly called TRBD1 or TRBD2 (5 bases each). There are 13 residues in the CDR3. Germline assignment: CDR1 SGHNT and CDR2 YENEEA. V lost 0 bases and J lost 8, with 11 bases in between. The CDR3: CASSLETGQQQYF. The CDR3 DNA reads TGTGCCAGCAGCTTAGAGACGGGGCAGCAGCAGTACTTC.